This is a list of T cell receptor beta chains from one sample in a study of chemoradiotherapy in HPV16-positive cancers. Sequenced by immunoSEQ multiplex PCR; TCRdb stores in-frame clones only, minus some. The sample consists of 20,000 or so clones, around 87% of them appearing once. Source: blood, taken from a patient who underwent chemoradiotherapy. Source of these receptors: a human donor with HPV-associated anogenital cancer. Both conserved end residues are part of each CDR3. The D gene is left open where the match is weak. Where a row states a size, it is once, few, many or the class of an expanded clone; other rows omit it.

j_call,v_call,clone_size,d_call,cdr3_nt,cdr3_aa
TRBJ1-4,TRBV6-6,-,-,TGTGCCAGCAGTTACTCGAGAGGGGGGAATGAAAAACTGTTTTTT,CASSYSRGGNEKLFF
TRBJ1-1,TRBV3-2,few,-,TGTGCCAGCGTTGAAGCTTTCTTT,CASVEAFF
TRBJ2-5,TRBV5-1,-,-,TGCGCCAGCAGCTTGATCGAGGGTGGGAAACAAGAGACCCAGTACTTC,CASSLIEGGKQETQYF
TRBJ2-1,TRBV15,-,TRBD2,TGTGCCACCAGGGGAAGGGATGCTAGCGGGGGAGTTGGGGATGAGCAGTTCTTC,CATRGRDASGGVGDEQFF
TRBJ1-1,TRBV6-5,-,-,TGTGCCAGCAGTCCTAGGGCCTTGAACACTGAAGCTTTCTTT,CASSPRALNTEAFF
TRBJ2-1,TRBV9,-,TRBD1,TGTGCCAGCGGAGGGACAGGGACCTACAATGAGCAGTTCTTC,CASGGTGTYNEQFF
TRBJ1-1,TRBV5-1,-,-,TGCGCCAGCAAACCGGCGAAGGGGACGAACACTGAAGCTTTCTTT,CASKPAKGTNTEAFF
TRBJ2-7,TRBV7-9,once,TRBD2,TGTGCCAGCAGTCTGGGACTAGCGGGGGACGAGCAGTACTTC,CASSLGLAGDEQYF
TRBJ2-5,TRBV7-6,-,TRBD1,TGTGCCAGCAGCTTAGGGGTTCCAGGGGGCGCAAAGACCCAGTACTTC,CASSLGVPGGAKTQYF
TRBJ1-3,TRBV4-3,-,TRBD1,TGCGCCAGCAGCCAAGGGGACAGGGCGTACTCTGGAAACACCATATATTTT,CASSQGDRAYSGNTIYF
TRBJ1-4,TRBV7-9,-,TRBD1,TGTGCCAGCAGCTCGGACAGGGGATGGAGTAATGAAAAACTGTTTTTT,CASSSDRGWSNEKLFF
TRBJ2-3,TRBV5-6,-,TRBD2,TGTGCCAGCAGCCCCAAGCGGGGGGGCCCTACAGATACGCAGTATTTT,CASSPKRGGPTDTQYF
TRBJ2-3,TRBV5-4,-,TRBD1,TGTGCCAGCAGCTCCCCAGGGGGCGGTTTCACAGATACGCAGTATTTT,CASSSPGGGFTDTQYF
TRBJ1-6,TRBV7-2,-,-,TGTGCCAGCAGCTTAGATTCCGGACAGAGCTATAATTCACCCCTCCACTTT,CASSLDSGQSYNSPLHF
TRBJ2-7,TRBV19,-,-,TGTGCCAGTAGTATAGGCCAGGGCTACGAGCAGTACTTC,CASSIGQGYEQYF
TRBJ2-3,TRBV6-6,once,TRBD1,TGTGCCAGCAGCTATGACAGGGGGACTAGCACAGATACGCAGTATTTT,CASSYDRGTSTDTQYF
TRBJ2-2,TRBV28,-,-,TGTGCCAGCAGTGGGGCGAACACCGGGGAGCTGTTTTTT,CASSGANTGELFF
TRBJ2-7,TRBV11-3,-,-,TGTGCCAGCAGCTTAGATATAGGGCGGGGAGTCGAGCAGTACTTC,CASSLDIGRGVEQYF
TRBJ2-2,TRBV7-3,-,-,TGTGCCAGCAGCCCAAGCGGTGCGAACACCGGGGAGCTGTTTTTT,CASSPSGANTGELFF
TRBJ1-2,TRBV10-1,-,TRBD1,TGCGCCAGCAGTGAGTCGCAAACGGAACGGGACAGGGAATGGGAAGGCTACACCTTC,CASSESQTERDREWEGYTF
TRBJ2-1,TRBV5-1,-,TRBD2,TGCGCCAGCAGCTTGGCAGCGGGGCCCTACAATGAGCAGTTCTTC,CASSLAAGPYNEQFF
TRBJ2-2,TRBV7-2,-,-,TGTGCCAGCAGCCGGGACTCATCACTGAACACCGGGGAGCTGTTTTTT,CASSRDSSLNTGELFF
TRBJ2-3,TRBV21-1,-,-,TGTGCCAGCAGCAAGTGGACAGGGAGTACAGATACGCAGTATTTT,CASSKWTGSTDTQYF
TRBJ1-5,TRBV2,-,-,TGTGCCAGCAGCGGGGCGGCAGTACGTAATCAGCCCCAGCATTTT,CASSGAAVRNQPQHF
TRBJ1-1,TRBV19,-,-,TGTGCCAGTAGTCAGCACAGGGAGGGAGGACCCACTGAAGCTTTCTTT,CASSQHREGGPTEAFF
TRBJ1-5,TRBV10-2,-,-,TGCGCCAGCAGTGAGTCGAGCGGGACAACCTCTCATCAGCCCCAGCATTTT,CASSESSGTTSHQPQHF
TRBJ2-7,TRBV29-1,-,-,TGCAGCGTGGGAACAGGGCTCCCCTACGAGCAGTACTTC,CSVGTGLPYEQYF